These 17 T cell receptor beta chains originate from one sample sequenced in a study of T cell clonality in common variable immunodeficiency. Data came from immunoSEQ multiplex PCR; TCRdb stores just in-frame clones and leaves some out. The sample includes more than 30,000 clones, none of them occurring once. The sample taken for sequencing was peripheral blood mononuclear cells. The receptors were sampled from a person aged 18 to 69 in good health.

Note on this clone: The read stops 3 residues short of the end of the CDR3; the missing end is completed from the germline J gene. The chain carries TRBV11-3 and TRBJ1-1, with no clear D. This CDR3 region has 14 residues. Germline CDR1 SGHNT, CDR2 YENEEA. Trimming stripped 5 bases from V and 1 base from J, with 11 bases between. The CDR3 sequence is CASSGLDWNTEAFF. The sequenced CDR3 bases are TGTGCCAGCAGCGGTCTCGACTGGAACACTGAA.

This clone occurred many times. The sequence runs out 3 residues before the end of the CDR3; the remainder is reconstructed from the germline J gene. The gene calls are TRBV7-3 and TRBJ2-1; 8 nucleotides line up with TRBD2. The CDR3 covers 16 residues. The V and J ends lost 5 bases and 4 bases, in that order; junction bases with no gene match: 10. Germline loops: CDR1 SGHTA, CDR2 FQGTGA. The CDR3 here is CASSPTGTSGYNEQFF. The sequenced part of the CDR3 DNA is TGTGCCAGCAGCCCAACCGGCACTAGCGGATACAATGAG.

This clone was found many times. One end of the junction does not line up with germline, which may come from a read error. Sequencing ends 3 residues short of the CDR3 end; the germline J gene provides the rest. The chain joins TRBV7-7 to TRBJ2-1; D not certain. This CDR3 has 14 residues. CDR1 is SSHAT, CDR2 FNYEAQ, per germline (reference sequence). Partial CDR3 DNA: TGTGCTAGCAGCCCAGACTCTGTCCTGGGTGAG. This sequence encodes CASSPDSVLGE. The CDR3 in full is CASSPDSVLGEQFF. Combining the CDR3 with reference TRBV7-7 and TRBJ2-1 gives the whole variable domain GAGVSQSPRYKVTKRGQDVTLRCDPISSHATLYWYQQALGQGPEFLTYFNYEAQPDKSGLPSDRFSAERPEGSISTLTIQRTEQRDSAMYRCASSPDSVLGEQFFGPGTRLTVL.

This clone came up many times. The CDR3 end lies 3 residues beyond the end of the read and is filled in from the germline J gene. The gene calls are TRBV29-1 and TRBJ1-2; TRBD1 might be the D (6 bases). The CDR3 is 10 amino acids. Per the germline V gene, CDR1 is SQVTM and CDR2 is ANQGSEA. CDR3 sequence reads: CSVGNRAYTF. The sequenced part of the CDR3 DNA is TGCAGCGTTGGAAACAGGGCC.

This clone was observed a handful of times. The CDR3 goes on 3 residues after the read ends, and that part is filled in from the germline J gene. The chain links TRBV2 to TRBJ1-5, with TRBD1 as a possible D gene (5 bases). The CDR3 length is 15 residues. Germline loops: CDR1 SNHLY, CDR2 FYNNEI. V was pared by 7 bases and J by 3 bases, with 16 bases between. The sequenced part of the CDR3 DNA is TGTGCCAGCACCCTCAATTGGGGGGACAATCAGCCC. Translating gives CASTLNWGDNQP. The complete CDR3 reads CASTLNWGDNQPQHF.

This clone was observed a few times. The read terminates 3 residues ahead of where the CDR3 ends, so the germline J gene completes it. This chain joins TRBV5-1 and TRBJ1-1; D is possibly TRBD1 (6 bases). The CDR3 sequence is 14 residues long. CDR1 SGHRS and CDR2 YFSETQ come from the germline V gene. V was cut by 3 bases and J by 3 bases, with 12 bases left in between. Partial CDR3 DNA: TGCGCCAGCAGCTGGGGGGGGCGGGACACTGAA. Residues: CASSWGGRDTE. The whole CDR3 is CASSWGGRDTEAFF.

This clone has ten or more counts. The CDR3 is cut off 3 residues early in the read; its end comes from the germline J gene. The rearrangement joins TRBV7-9 to TRBJ2-1; 7 bases align to TRBD1. The CDR3 length is 14 residues. Germline values: CDR1 SEHNR, CDR2 FQNEAQ (reference sequence). Germline trimming cut 5 bases from V and 3 bases from J; bases unmatched to any gene: 4. CDR3 in amino acids: CASSGGQYYNEQFF. CDR3 bases read: TGTGCCAGCAGCGGGGGACAGTACTACAATGAG.

Remarks on this clone: The read terminates 3 residues before the CDR3 end, so the remaining end is supplied by the germline J gene. The V and J genes are TRBV5-8 and TRBJ2-7, with 7 bases lining up with TRBD1. The junction had 4 bases not matched to a gene; V was cut back by 2 bases and J by 2 bases. Per the germline V gene, CDR1 is SGHTS and CDR2 is YDEGEE. This CDR3 has 14 amino acids. CDR3 bases read: TGTGCCAGCAGCTTCGGACAGGCTGCCTACGAG. This translates into CASSFGQAAYE. The entire CDR3 protein is CASSFGQAAYEQYF.

This clone was observed many times. Read coverage stops 3 residues before the CDR3 terminus; the germline J gene supplies the remainder. V and J are TRBV12-3 or TRBV12-4 and TRBJ2-1; the D gene is possibly TRBD1 (7 bases). This CDR3 has 15 amino acids. V was clipped by 5 bases and J by 4 bases, with 15 bases between them. CDR3 bases read: TGTGCCAGCAGTCACCCAGGGGGGATTTACAATGAG. As protein: CASSHPGGIYNE. The full CDR3 protein is CASSHPGGIYNEQFF.

This clone occurred a few times. The CDR3 is cut off 3 residues early in the read; its end comes from the germline J gene. This chain uses TRBV7-6 with TRBJ2-2, with 8 bases aligning to TRBD1. The CDR3 consists of 14 residues. Germline lookup yields CDR1 SGHVS and CDR2 FNYEAQ. CDR3 in amino acids: CASSPGQGNEKLFF. Incomplete CDR3 DNA: TGTGCCAGCAGCCCCGGACAGGGTAATGAAAAG.

This clone came up a few times. Read data end 3 residues before the CDR3 end; the end is taken from the germline J gene. This chain joins TRBV7-6 and TRBJ2-1; 13 nucleotides line up with TRBD2. J was trimmed by 9 bases and V by 0 bases; bases with no gene match: 5. This CDR3 comprises 16 residues. Germline-derived CDR1 and CDR2 are SGHVS and FNYEAQ. The part of the CDR3 DNA that was read is TGTGCCAGCAGCTTAGCGCGGACTAGCGGGAGAGTTGAG. Amino acids: CASSLARTSGRVE. The entire CDR3 protein reads CASSLARTSGRVEQFF.

This clone was detected many times. CDR3 sequence: CASSMEGHSTDTQYF. CDR3 bases read: TGTGCCAGTAGTATGGAGGGGCATAGCACAGATACG. The V gene is TRBV19, the J gene TRBJ2-3; weak D call: TRBD2 (6 bases). From the germline J gene comes the end of the CDR3, since the read stops 3 residues before it. The V and J ends lost 3 bases and 0 bases respectively, with 10 bases between them. The CDR3 is 15 amino acids. The germline CDR1 and CDR2 sequences are LNHDA and SQIVND (reference sequence). Based on the CDR3 plus reference TRBV19 and TRBJ2-3, the full variable domain is DGGITQSPKYLFRKEGQNVTLSCEQNLNHDAMYWYRQDPGQGLRLIYYSQIVNDFQKGDIAEGYSVSREKKESFPLTVTSAQKNPTAFYLCASSMEGHSTDTQYFGPGTRLTVL.

Only a few counts were recorded for this clone. The read is 3 residues too short to cover the CDR3 end, so that end is filled in from the germline J gene. J is TRBJ2-1 and V is TRBV20-1, with no clear D. Trimming shortened V by 6 bases and J by 5 bases, and 5 bases separated the two germline ends. CDR3 length: 10 amino acids. Germline assignment: CDR1 DFQATT and CDR2 SNEGSKA (reference sequence). CDR3 protein: CSASNNEQFF. The DNA read from the CDR3 is TGCAGTGCGTCTAACAATGAG.

This clone was detected many times. With the read ending 3 residues before the CDR3 end, the germline J gene is used to fill in that end. This same CDR3 is encoded by further DNA sequences in the sample. The chain couples TRBV4-2 to TRBJ1-3, with a tentative D call TRBD1 (6 bases). The V and J ends lost 4 bases and 0 bases respectively, with 25 bases between them. The CDR3 contains 20 residues. Germline CDR1 is LGHNA and CDR2 is YNFKEQ. The CDR3 loop is CASSPFRILQGLSSGNTIYF. The DNA read from the CDR3 is TGTGCCAGCAGCCCCTTCCGAATTTTGCAGGGGCTCAGCTCTGGAAACACC.

This clone was seen more than once but under ten times. The CDR3 is cut off 3 residues early in the read; its end comes from the germline J gene. The chain uses TRBV11-2 and TRBJ1-1; the D gene is possibly TRBD1 (5 bases). This CDR3 is built from 12 residues. The germline CDR1 and CDR2 sequences are SGHAT and FQNNGV. The sequenced CDR3 bases are TGTGCCAGCAGCCCTGACAGATACATT. This codes for CASSPDRYI. The full-length CDR3 reads as CASSPDRYIAFF.

This clone appeared a few times. The read comes to an end 3 residues before the CDR3 does, leaving the germline J gene to fill in the end. The chain links TRBV19 to TRBJ1-2; D not resolved. This CDR3 has 12 residues. The germline V and J ends were trimmed by 6 bases and 6 bases, with 11 bases remaining between them. Germline assignment: CDR1 LNHDA and CDR2 SQIVND (reference sequence). The CDR3 region is CASRRRGDGYTF. Partial CDR3 DNA: TGTGCCAGTAGAAGGCGGGGTGATGGC.

As regards this clone: From the germline J gene comes the end of the CDR3, since the read stops 3 residues before it. The rearrangement links TRBV5-1 to TRBJ1-5, with D possibly being TRBD1 (5 bases). The CDR3 is made up of 13 amino acids. Germline V gene sequence: CDR1 SGHRS, CDR2 YFSETQ. Trimming stripped 0 bases from V and 5 bases from J, with 6 bases between. The CDR3 protein is CASSLDRYQPQHF. The covered CDR3 bases are TGCGCCAGCAGCTTGGACAGGTATCAGCCC.